Listed below are T cell receptor beta chains from one sample, sequenced in a study of early T cells in non-severe SARS-CoV-2 infection. TCRdb used MiXCR to reprocess the 5' RACE reads, holding one entry per CDR3 protein. The table has approximately 70,000 distinct CDR3 sequences, about 9.1% seen once. The source was whole blood, collected at baseline. The receptors come from an adult who was a healthcare worker with PCR-confirmed SARS-CoV-2 infection or an uninfected control (not recorded which). Each CDR3 is given with its conserved first and last residue. D genes are given only for firm matches. Expanded clones are given a class, and other clones once, few, many or no size at all.

V gene	D gene	J gene	clone size	CDR3 DNA	CDR3 protein
TRBV19	-	TRBJ2-4	many	TGTGCCAGTAGTATAAGAGACACCGAAGAAATAGCCAAAAACATTCAGTACTTC	CASSIRDTEEIAKNIQYF
TRBV10-3	TRBD1	TRBJ1-1	-	TGTGCCATCAGTAATACCTTTCAGGGGACAGCCTCCGGTGAAGCTTTCTTT	CAISNTFQGTASGEAFF
TRBV15	-	TRBJ2-1	-	TGTGCCACCAGCAGAGATAAGGACTACTCCTACAATGAGCAGTTCTTC	CATSRDKDYSYNEQFF
TRBV11-2	TRBD2	TRBJ2-5	many	TGTGCCAGCAGCTTAGACCCAGCGGGAGGGGAGACCCAGTACTTC	CASSLDPAGGETQYF
TRBV5-4	-	TRBJ2-7	-	TGTGCCAGCAGCTTGGGGTCCCTCAACTCCTACGAGCAGTACTTC	CASSLGSLNSYEQYF
TRBV5-4	TRBD2	TRBJ2-7	few	TGTGCCAGCAGCTTGGTCCCTAGCGGGAACTCCTACGAGCAGTACTTC	CASSLVPSGNSYEQYF
TRBV6-5	-	TRBJ1-3	many	TGTGCCAGCAGTCGGACGCCCAACTCTGGAAACACCATATATTTT	CASSRTPNSGNTIYF
TRBV24-1	TRBD2	TRBJ2-7	many	TGTGCCACCAGTGATCGGACTAGCGGGAAGTACGAGCAGTACTTC	CATSDRTSGKYEQYF
TRBV20-1	-	TRBJ1-4	-	TGCAGTGCTAGTAAGGGACATCGTGAAAAACTGTTTTTT	CSASKGHREKLFF
TRBV7-2	TRBD1	TRBJ2-3	many	TGTGCCAGCAGCTTATACGCGGCCGGACAGGGCTTCACAGATACGCAGTATTTT	CASSLYAAGQGFTDTQYF
TRBV5-8	TRBD2	TRBJ2-7	few	TGTGCCAGCAGCGTCGCCGGGACTAGCGGGGCCTCCTACGAGCAGTACTTC	CASSVAGTSGASYEQYF
TRBV11-3	-	TRBJ2-7	-	TGTGCCAGCAGCTTAGGCGCAGGTCGGGCCTACGAGCAGTACTTC	CASSLGAGRAYEQYF
TRBV28	-	TRBJ2-5	-	TGTGCCAGCAGTCCCCGGGGGGCCGAAGAGACCCAGTACTTC	CASSPRGAEETQYF
TRBV20-1	-	TRBJ2-3	few	TGCAGCCAAAAAGGGGCGACCACAGATACGCAGTATTTT	CSQKGATTDTQYF
TRBV9	TRBD1	TRBJ2-1	-	TGTGCCAGCAGCACTAGCCCACAGGGGGGCGATGAGCAGTTCTTC	CASSTSPQGGDEQFF
TRBV7-6	TRBD1	TRBJ2-7	many	TGTGCCAGCAGCCCGGCCGGGACAGCTTACTTGAAGAACTTC	CASSPAGTAYLKNF